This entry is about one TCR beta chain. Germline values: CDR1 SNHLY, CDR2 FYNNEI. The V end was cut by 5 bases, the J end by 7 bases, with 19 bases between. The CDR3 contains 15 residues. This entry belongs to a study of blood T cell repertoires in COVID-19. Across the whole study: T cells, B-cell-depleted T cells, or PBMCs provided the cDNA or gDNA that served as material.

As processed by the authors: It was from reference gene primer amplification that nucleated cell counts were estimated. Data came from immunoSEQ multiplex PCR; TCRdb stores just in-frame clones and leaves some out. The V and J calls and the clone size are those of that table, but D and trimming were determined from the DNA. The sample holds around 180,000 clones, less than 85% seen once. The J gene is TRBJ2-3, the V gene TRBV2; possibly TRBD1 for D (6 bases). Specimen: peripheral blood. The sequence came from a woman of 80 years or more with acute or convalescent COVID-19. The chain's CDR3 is CASSTQGMVGNTQYF. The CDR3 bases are TGTGCCAGCAGTACCCAGGGGATGGTCGGGAATACGCAGTATTTT.